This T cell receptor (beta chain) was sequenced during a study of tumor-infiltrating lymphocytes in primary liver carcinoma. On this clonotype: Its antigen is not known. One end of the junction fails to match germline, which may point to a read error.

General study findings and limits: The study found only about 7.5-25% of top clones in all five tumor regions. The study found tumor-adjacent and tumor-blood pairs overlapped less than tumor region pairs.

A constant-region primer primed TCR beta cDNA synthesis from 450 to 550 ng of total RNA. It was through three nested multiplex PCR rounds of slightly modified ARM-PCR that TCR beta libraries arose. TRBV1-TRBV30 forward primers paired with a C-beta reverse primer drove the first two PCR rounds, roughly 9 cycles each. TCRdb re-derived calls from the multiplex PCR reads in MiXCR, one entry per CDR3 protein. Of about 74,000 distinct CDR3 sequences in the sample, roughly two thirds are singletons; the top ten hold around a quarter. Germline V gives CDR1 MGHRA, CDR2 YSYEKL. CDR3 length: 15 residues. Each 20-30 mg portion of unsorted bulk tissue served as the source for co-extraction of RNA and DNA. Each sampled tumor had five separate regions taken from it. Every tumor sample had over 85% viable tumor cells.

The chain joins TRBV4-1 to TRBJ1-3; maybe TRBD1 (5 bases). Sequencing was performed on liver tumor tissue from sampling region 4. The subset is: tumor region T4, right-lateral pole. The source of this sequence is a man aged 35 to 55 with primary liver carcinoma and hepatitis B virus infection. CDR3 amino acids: CATSSLPGLTNTIYF. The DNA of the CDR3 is TGCGCCACCAGCTCGCTTCCGGGGCTTACAAACACTATATATTTT.